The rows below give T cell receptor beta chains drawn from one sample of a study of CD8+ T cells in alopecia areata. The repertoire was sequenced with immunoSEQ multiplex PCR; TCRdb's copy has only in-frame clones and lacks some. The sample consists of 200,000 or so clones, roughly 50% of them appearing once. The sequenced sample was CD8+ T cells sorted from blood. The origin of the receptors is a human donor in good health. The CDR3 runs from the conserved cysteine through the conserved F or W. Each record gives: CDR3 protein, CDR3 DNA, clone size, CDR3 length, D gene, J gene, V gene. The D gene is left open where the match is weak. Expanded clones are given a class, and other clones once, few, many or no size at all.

CDR3: CASSLTVNEQFF
DNA: TGTGCCAGCAGTCTGACTGTAAATGAGCAGTTCTTC
size: -
length: 12
D: -
J: TRBJ2-1
V: TRBV6-5

CDR3: CASVLVAGGPYNEQFF
DNA: TGCGCCAGCGTCTTGGTAGCGGGGGGACCCTACAATGAGCAGTTCTTC
size: -
length: 16
D: TRBD2
J: TRBJ2-1
V: TRBV5-1

CDR3: CAWQGGTRRWEQFF
DNA: TGTGCCTGGCAGGGGGGGACACGCCGGTGGGAGCAGTTCTTC
size: -
length: 14
D: -
J: TRBJ2-1
V: TRBV30

CDR3: CASSPRTGSHGYTF
DNA: TGCGCCAGCAGCCCCCGGACAGGCTCCCATGGCTACACCTTC
size: -
length: 14
D: TRBD1
J: TRBJ1-2
V: TRBV4-1

CDR3: CASTTGTSGGLITGELFF
DNA: TGTGCCAGCACCACCGGGACTAGCGGGGGCCTCATCACCGGGGAGCTGTTTTTT
size: once
length: 18
D: TRBD2
J: TRBJ2-2
V: TRBV11-2

CDR3: CASSIQDRAFF
DNA: TGCGCCAGCAGCATTCAAGACCGAGCTTTCTTT
size: -
length: 11
D: -
J: TRBJ1-1
V: TRBV4-1

CDR3: CASSQRGVGETQYF
DNA: TGCGCCAGCAGCCAACGAGGGGTCGGGGAGACCCAGTACTTC
size: -
length: 14
D: -
J: TRBJ2-5
V: TRBV4-1

CDR3: CASSESREAFF
DNA: TGTGCCAGCAGTGAATCCCGAGAAGCTTTCTTT
size: few
length: 11
D: -
J: TRBJ1-1
V: TRBV25-1

CDR3: CASSFGTLNTEAFF
DNA: TGTGCCAGCAGCTTCGGCACCTTGAACACTGAAGCTTTCTTT
size: -
length: 14
D: -
J: TRBJ1-1
V: TRBV7-8

CDR3: CASSLLDTEAFF
DNA: TGTGCCAGCAGCTTGTTGGACACTGAAGCTTTCTTT
size: few
length: 12
D: -
J: TRBJ1-1
V: TRBV5-6

CDR3: CASSPEVGKYTF
DNA: TGTGCCAGTAGTCCGGAGGTAGGGAAATACACCTTC
size: -
length: 12
D: -
J: TRBJ1-2
V: TRBV19

CDR3: CSAVGPREPVSGNTIYF
DNA: TGCAGCGCCGTGGGGCCGAGGGAGCCAGTCTCTGGAAACACCATATATTTT
size: -
length: 17
D: -
J: TRBJ1-3
V: TRBV29-1

CDR3: CASSRLAGGLLPQEQFF
DNA: TGTGCCAGCAGCCGACTAGCGGGGGGTCTCCTCCCCCAAGAGCAGTTCTTC
size: -
length: 17
D: TRBD2
J: TRBJ2-1
V: TRBV7-6

CDR3: CASSQDLESGGQYF
DNA: TGTGCCAGCAGCCAAGATCTGGAGAGCGGGGGGCAGTACTTC
size: few
length: 14
D: TRBD2
J: TRBJ2-7
V: TRBV4-2

CDR3: CASRSSGGDNEQFF
DNA: TGTGCCAGCCGGTCTAGCGGGGGGGACAATGAGCAGTTCTTC
size: -
length: 14
D: TRBD2
J: TRBJ2-1
V: TRBV6-1

CDR3: CASSPSLSSPDTQYF
DNA: TGCGCCAGCAGCCCCTCATTGTCCTCCCCAGATACGCAGTATTTT
size: few
length: 15
D: -
J: TRBJ2-3
V: TRBV5-1

CDR3: CASSPGTNNEQFF
DNA: TGCGCCAGCAGCCCCGGGACTAACAATGAGCAGTTCTTC
size: few
length: 13
D: TRBD2
J: TRBJ2-1
V: TRBV4-1

CDR3: CATDLDTKQFF
DNA: TGTGCCACCGACTTGGACACTAAGCAGTTCTTC
size: -
length: 11
D: -
J: TRBJ2-1
V: TRBV27

CDR3: CASSGRDRVSNEQFF
DNA: TGTGCCAGCAGCGGCCGGGACAGGGTAAGCAATGAGCAGTTCTTC
size: -
length: 15
D: TRBD1
J: TRBJ2-1
V: TRBV5-4

CDR3: CASSFRSVGEKLFF
DNA: TGTGCCAGCAGCTTCAGGTCCGTGGGTGAAAAACTGTTTTTT
size: -
length: 14
D: -
J: TRBJ1-4
V: TRBV5-6

CDR3: CSADRGQGEYGYTF
DNA: TGCAGCGCCGATCGGGGACAGGGAGAATACGGCTACACCTTC
size: few
length: 14
D: TRBD1
J: TRBJ1-2
V: TRBV29-1

CDR3: CASSPREDSTDTQYF
DNA: TGTGCCAGCTCACCACGGGAGGACAGCACAGATACGCAGTATTTT
size: few
length: 15
D: -
J: TRBJ2-3
V: TRBV18

CDR3: CSTERVGGNTEAFF
DNA: TGCAGCACCGAGAGGGTAGGGGGGAACACTGAAGCTTTCTTT
size: -
length: 14
D: -
J: TRBJ1-1
V: TRBV29-1

CDR3: CATSRGTVNYGYTF
DNA: TGTGCCACCAGCAGAGGGACAGTTAACTATGGCTACACCTTC
size: once
length: 14
D: -
J: TRBJ1-2
V: TRBV15

CDR3: CASSDPRGPKSYGYTF
DNA: TGTGCCAGCAGTGATCCCAGGGGGCCTAAATCCTATGGCTACACCTTC
size: -
length: 16
D: TRBD1
J: TRBJ1-2
V: TRBV2

CDR3: CASSLPGLGAYNEQFF
DNA: TGTGCCAGCAGCTTACCCGGACTCGGGGCCTACAATGAGCAGTTCTTC
size: -
length: 16
D: -
J: TRBJ2-1
V: TRBV5-6

CDR3: CASSPLREGETQYF
DNA: TGTGCCAGCAGTCCTCTTAGGGAGGGGGAGACCCAGTACTTC
size: -
length: 14
D: TRBD2
J: TRBJ2-5
V: TRBV27

CDR3: CSVAAPQSLNTEAFF
DNA: TGCAGCGTTGCGGCCCCACAGAGCTTGAACACTGAAGCTTTCTTT
size: -
length: 15
D: -
J: TRBJ1-1
V: TRBV29-1

CDR3: CASTPGQGKYEQYF
DNA: TGTGCCAGCACTCCCGGACAGGGCAAATACGAGCAGTACTTC
size: few
length: 14
D: TRBD1
J: TRBJ2-7
V: TRBV10-3

CDR3: CASSPFARPPDTQYF
DNA: TGCGCCAGCAGCCCCTTTGCCCGCCCCCCAGATACGCAGTATTTT
size: once
length: 15
D: -
J: TRBJ2-3
V: TRBV4-1

CDR3: CSDSGASTDTQYF
DNA: TGCAGCGACTCAGGGGCTAGCACAGATACGCAGTATTTT
size: -
length: 13
D: -
J: TRBJ2-3
V: TRBV29-1

CDR3: CAYLQGTGELFF
DNA: TGTGCCTACCTACAGGGGACCGGGGAGCTGTTTTTT
size: -
length: 12
D: TRBD1
J: TRBJ2-2
V: TRBV30